Listed below are T cell receptor beta chains from one sample, sequenced in a study of radiotherapy plus CTLA-4 blockade in lung cancer. This table comes from immunoSEQ multiplex PCR, and its TCRdb copy is limited to in-frame clones, with some not included. This sample has 35,000 to 55,000 clones; around 77% occur once, and the top ten carry under 3%. The source material was peripheral blood, sampled from a patient treated with radiotherapy plus ipilimumab. These TCRs come from a human donor with non-small cell lung cancer whose response to radiotherapy plus ipilimumab could not be evaluated. The CDR3 runs from the conserved cysteine through the conserved F or W. The D gene is left open where the match is weak. The size entry is marked missing in some rows and otherwise reads once, few, many or a size class.

TRBV6-5	TRBJ2-7	.	TRBD2	TGTGCCAGCAGGAAGCGGGAGGGCAGCTACGAGCAGTACTTC	CASRKREGSYEQYF
TRBV19	TRBJ1-5	.	TRBD1	TGTGCCAGTAGCCTGGGGGACAGGTCAACTCAGCCCCAGCATTTT	CASSLGDRSTQPQHF
TRBV28	TRBJ1-4	.	TRBD1	TGTGCCAGCAGTCCCCCGGGACAGGATGAAAAACTGTTTTTT	CASSPPGQDEKLFF
TRBV18	TRBJ2-5	.	.	TGTGCCAGCTCACCGGGACGCTTGGAGGGGACCCAGTACTTC	CASSPGRLEGTQYF
TRBV28	TRBJ1-5	.	.	TGTGCCAGCCTCCTAGGGGGTATTCGGAATCAGCCCCAGCATTTT	CASLLGGIRNQPQHF
TRBV6-5	TRBJ1-1	.	TRBD1	TGTGCCAGCAGGGCAAGGGGGCTAGGGGGAACTGAAGCTTTCTTT	CASRARGLGGTEAFF
TRBV4-3	TRBJ1-6	.	TRBD1	TGCGCCAGCAGCCGAGCTAAGGACAGGTCAAGCTCCTATAATTCACCCCTCCACTTT	CASSRAKDRSSSYNSPLHF
TRBV5-1	TRBJ2-7	.	.	TGCGCCAGACTCCGGCTCGGGGGGCCCGAGAACGAGCAGTACTTC	CARLRLGGPENEQYF
TRBV27	TRBJ2-7	.	.	TGTGCCAGCAGTAGAGATAGCCTTTCCTACGAGCAGTACTTC	CASSRDSLSYEQYF
TRBV9	TRBJ1-1	.	TRBD1	TGTGCCAGCAGCGGACGACAGGGGGCGGGTAGCATGAACACTGAAGCTTTCTTT	CASSGRQGAGSMNTEAFF
TRBV18	TRBJ2-7	.	TRBD1	TGTGCCAGCTCACAGGGGACAGCCTCCTACGAGCAGTACTTC	CASSQGTASYEQYF
TRBV19	TRBJ2-7	few	TRBD2	TGTGCCAGTAGTATGACTAGCGGGGGGTCCTACGAGCAGTACTTC	CASSMTSGGSYEQYF
TRBV10-3	TRBJ2-5	.	TRBD2	TGTGCCATCAGTATGACTAGCCTGCCGGGAGAGCAGTACTTC	CAISMTSLPGEQYF
TRBV5-1	TRBJ1-6	.	TRBD1	TGCGCCAGCAGCTTCCGGGACAGGGTTTCACCCCTCCACTTT	CASSFRDRVSPLHF
TRBV11-2	TRBJ1-3	.	.	TGTGCCAGCAGGGCCGGGGTCGGAAACACCATATATTTT	CASRAGVGNTIYF
TRBV4-1	TRBJ2-5	.	.	TGCGCCAGCAGCCGCGGAAGAATCCAAGAGACCCAGTACTTC	CASSRGRIQETQYF
TRBV28	TRBJ1-2	.	TRBD1	TGTGCCAGCAGTTCTCCTGAGTCAATGACAGGGGGCGCAGTATTTGGCTACACCTTC	CASSSPESMTGGAVFGYTF
TRBV14	TRBJ2-5	.	TRBD1	TGTGCCAGCAGCACCAGACAGGGGACGAGAGAGACCCAGTACTTC	CASSTRQGTRETQYF
TRBV6-5	TRBJ2-2	.	TRBD2	TGTGCCAGCAGGGGGACTAGCCGATGGTCCGGGGAGCTGTTTTTT	CASRGTSRWSGELFF
TRBV6-6	TRBJ2-7	.	TRBD2	TGTGCCAGCAGCGGTGGCAGCTCGCGGGGGGACGAGCAGTACTTC	CASSGGSSRGDEQYF
TRBV7-2	TRBJ2-7	.	.	TGTGCCAGCAGCCTTCACTACGAGCAGTACTTC	CASSLHYEQYF
TRBV28	TRBJ2-1	.	TRBD2	TGTGCCAGCAACCCTAGCGGGGGGCGCTCCTACAATGAGCAGTTCTTC	CASNPSGGRSYNEQFF
TRBV4-2	TRBJ2-2	.	TRBD2	TGTGCCAGCAGCCGGACTAGCGGGAACACCGGGGAGCTGTTTTTT	CASSRTSGNTGELFF
TRBV28	TRBJ1-1	large	.	TGTGCCAGCAGTTTTCGGCAGGGGCCGGAGTTCACTGAAGCTTTCTTT	CASSFRQGPEFTEAFF
TRBV18	TRBJ1-6	.	TRBD1	TGTGCCAGCTCACCTCCGGGACAGGGTGTACGTCGCCTCCACTTT	CASSPPGQGVRRLHF
TRBV4-2	TRBJ2-1	.	.	TGTGCCAGCAGCCAAAATGGGGAGGTTTACAATGAGCAGTTCTTC	CASSQNGEVYNEQFF
TRBV9	TRBJ1-3	.	TRBD1	TGTGCCAGCAGGGCCACAGGGGACGGAAACACCATATATTTT	CASRATGDGNTIYF
TRBV5-1	TRBJ2-7	.	.	TGCGCCAGCAGCTTGGTGCGCGGGTATGAGTACTTC	CASSLVRGYEYF
TRBV7-2	TRBJ2-7	.	TRBD1	TGTGCCAGCAGCTTCGCGCCGGGACAGGGATTCTTC	CASSFAPGQGFF
TRBV5-6	TRBJ1-5	.	.	TGTGCCAGCAGCCGCGACAGGATCAATCAGCCCCAGCATTTT	CASSRDRINQPQHF
TRBV27	TRBJ1-5	.	TRBD1	TGTGCCAGCAGTCTTACAGGGGCCGGTCAGCCCCAGCATTTT	CASSLTGAGQPQHF
TRBV27	TRBJ1-2	.	.	TGTGCCAGCAGTTCCACTGGGACATCTAACTATGGCTACACCTTC	CASSSTGTSNYGYTF
TRBV29-1	TRBJ1-4	.	.	TGCAGCGTTGAATACGGGGGTGGTGAAAAACTGTTTTTT	CSVEYGGGEKLFF
TRBV6-5	TRBJ1-2	few	TRBD1	TGTGCCAGCACCCGGACAGGGGCCTATGGCTACACCTTC	CASTRTGAYGYTF
TRBV7-9	TRBJ2-3	.	.	TGTGCCAGCAGCCCAAAGGCGGCAGATACGCAGTATTTT	CASSPKAADTQYF
TRBV5-1	TRBJ2-7	.	TRBD2	TGCGCCAGCAGCTTGGCTGTGGGGGGGGGCTACGAGCAGTACTTC	CASSLAVGGGYEQYF
TRBV29-1	TRBJ2-1	.	TRBD2	TGCAGCGCCAAGACTAGCGGGGGGGCAAATGAGCAGTTCTTC	CSAKTSGGANEQFF
TRBV15	TRBJ2-3	.	TRBD2	TGTGCCACCAGCAGAGATCTTTGGGGGAGGGCCACAGATACGCAGTATTTT	CATSRDLWGRATDTQYF
TRBV4-1	TRBJ2-3	.	.	TGCGCCAGCAGATTACTCGGTAGCACAGATACGCAGTATTTT	CASRLLGSTDTQYF
TRBV7-9	TRBJ2-2	.	.	TGTGCCCCTTCAAGAGGGGAGGTCAACACCGGGGAGCTGTTTTTT	CAPSRGEVNTGELFF
TRBV28	TRBJ1-1	.	.	TGTGCCAGCAGCGCTCCAGGGGCGTCCCTTCGTGCTGAAGCTTTCTTT	CASSAPGASLRAEAFF
TRBV6-1	TRBJ1-2	few	TRBD1	TGTGCCAGCAGTGAAGTAAGGACAGGGTATCTAGGAGGCTACACCTTC	CASSEVRTGYLGGYTF
TRBV7-2	TRBJ2-7	.	TRBD1	TGTGCCAGCAGCACCCGTGGGGGGACAGGGGGCCTGGAGCAGTACTTC	CASSTRGGTGGLEQYF
TRBV18	TRBJ1-2	.	TRBD1	TGTGCCAGCTCAACCTCTGAGGGACAGGGGGTCTATGGCTACACCTTC	CASSTSEGQGVYGYTF
TRBV11-2	TRBJ1-2	.	TRBD1	TGTGCCAGCAGACCTTTAGGGGACAGGGGAGTTTATGGCTACACCTTC	CASRPLGDRGVYGYTF
TRBV7-2	TRBJ1-1	once	.	TGTGCCAGCCGCCCAGAGGGTGGATTTGCTGAAGCTTTCTTT	CASRPEGGFAEAFF